This T cell receptor (beta chain) was identified during a study of blood T cell repertoires in COVID-19. Study details: The United States, Italy and Spain provided the acute and convalescent COVID-19 samples.

Original processing notes: Reference gene primer amplification in the assay estimated nucleated cell counts. The repertoire was sequenced with immunoSEQ multiplex PCR; TCRdb's copy has only in-frame clones and lacks some. From that table come the V and J calls and clone size; the DNA was used to work out D and trimming. Of around 100,000 clones listed, less than 85% are singletons. The V end lost 0 bases, the J end lost 0 bases, and 12 bases lay between the germline ends. In germline, CDR1 is GTSNPN, CDR2 SVGIG (reference sequence). This CDR3 has 16 residues. This receptor was identified in a man between 65 and 79 years old with active or convalescent COVID-19. The chain has TRBV30 and TRBJ1-3; TRBD1 might be the D (5 bases). The material sequenced was peripheral blood. CDR3 amino acids: CAWSVGAGLSGNTIYF. The CDR3 region has the DNA TGTGCCTGGAGTGTAGGGGCGGGGCTCTCTGGAAACACCATATATTTT.